The text below deals with one TCR beta chain. Its specificity is unknown. This PCR relied on a set of 60 Vbeta primers and 13 Jbeta primers. Assay used: immunoSEQ multiplex PCR; TCRdb lists only in-frame clones, some missing. Of about 150,000 clones in the sample, around 80% are singletons; the top ten hold roughly 5.9%. The sample comes from a study of cytomegalovirus exposure and HLA in healthy donors. Study summary: Researchers found that less than 90% of a few hundred genotyped donors fell within the Caucasian-associated ancestry cluster.

Findings of the study overall: The number of N-insertions in an Asian-associated ancestry cluster was reportedly below the approximately 700-donor mean in a later analysis. In vitro checks showed that three CMV-associated chains really do target CMV antigens.

The V gene end was trimmed by 4 bases and the J gene end by 5 bases; junction bases not matched to a gene: 12. The germline CDR1 and CDR2 sequences are GTSNPN and SVGIG (reference sequence). The CDR3 has 15 amino acids. The TCR sequence derives from a woman aged 40 to 50 in good health and CMV-seropositive. Sequencing input: PBMCs. The chain employs TRBV30 and TRBJ1-2, with TRBD1 matching over 8 bases. The CDR3 sequence is CAWTRTGRGGYGYTF. CDR3 coding DNA: TGTGCCTGGACCCGGACAGGGAGGGGAGGATATGGCTACACCTTC. The variable domain in full, completed from reference TRBV30 and TRBJ1-2, reads SQTIHQWPATLVQPVGSPLSLECTVEGTSNPNLYWYRQAAGRGLQLLFYSVGIGQISSEVPQNLSASRPQDRQFILSSKKLLLSDSGFYLCAWTRTGRGGYGYTFGSGTRLTVV.